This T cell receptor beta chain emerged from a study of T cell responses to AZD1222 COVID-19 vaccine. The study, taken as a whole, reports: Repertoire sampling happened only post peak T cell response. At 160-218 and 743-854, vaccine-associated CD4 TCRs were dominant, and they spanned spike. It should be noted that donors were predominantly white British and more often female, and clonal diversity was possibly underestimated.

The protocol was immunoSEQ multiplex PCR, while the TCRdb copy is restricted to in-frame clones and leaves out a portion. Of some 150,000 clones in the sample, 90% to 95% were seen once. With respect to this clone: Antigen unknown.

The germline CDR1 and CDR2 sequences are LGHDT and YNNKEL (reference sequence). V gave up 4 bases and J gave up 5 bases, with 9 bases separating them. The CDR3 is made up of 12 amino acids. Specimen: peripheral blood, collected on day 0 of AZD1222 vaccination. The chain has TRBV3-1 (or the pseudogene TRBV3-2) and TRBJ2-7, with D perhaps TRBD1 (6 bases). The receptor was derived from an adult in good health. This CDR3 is CASSLTGNEQYF. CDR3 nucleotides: TGTGCCAGCAGCCTAACAGGGAACGAGCAGTACTTC.